The 5 T cell receptor beta chains given below trace back to one sample, sequenced in a study of beta chain features in type 1 diabetes. The whole isolated RNA underwent reverse transcription, so sequencing captured expressed TCRB transcripts. The table came from immunoSEQ multiplex PCR; TCRdb's copy has only in-frame clones and leaves some out. This table holds under 400,000 clones, about 18% found once. The specimen sequenced was naive CD4+ T cells from blood. The receptors originated from a young woman in good health.

This clone showed up just a few times. The chain has TRBV5-4 and TRBJ2-1; D call uncertain. This CDR3 spans 14 amino acids. Germline assignment: CDR1 SGHNT and CDR2 YYREEE (reference sequence). V lost 0 bases to trimming and J lost 4 bases, with 8 bases between them. The CDR3 spells CASSLDSQYNEQFF. CDR3 nucleotide sequence: TGTGCCAGCAGCTTGGACAGCCAGTACAATGAGCAGTTCTTC. Full variable domain (remainder filled in from reference TRBV5-4 and TRBJ2-1): ETGVTQSPTHLIKTRGQQVTLRCSSQSGHNTVSWYQQALGQGPQFIFQYYREEENGRGNFPPRFSGLQFPNYSSELNVNALELDDSALYLCASSLDSQYNEQFFGPGTRLTVL.

The count of this clone is one. This sequence joins TRBV9 and TRBJ1-2, with a weak D call TRBD1 (6 bases). Germline CDR1 and CDR2: SGDLS and YYNGEE. The CDR3 has 14 residues. The V gene lost 3 bases and the J gene lost 1 base, with 10 bases spanning the gap. CDR3: CASSGGQLNYGYTF. DNA for the CDR3: TGTGCCAGCAGCGGAGGACAGCTTAACTATGGCTACACCTTC.

The V call is TRBV11-2, the J call TRBJ2-7; 9 nucleotides match TRBD1. The CDR3 has 15 amino acids. Germline V gene sequence: CDR1 SGHAT, CDR2 FQNNGV. The V and J ends lost 5 bases and 7 bases, in that order; junction bases with no gene match: 12. The CDR3 coding sequence is TGTGCCAGCAGCCCCGACAGGGGGGGAGGTAGGGAGCAGTACTTC. Amino acids: CASSPDRGGGREQYF. The variable domain in full, completed from reference TRBV11-2 and TRBJ2-7, reads EAGVAQSPRYKIIEKRQSVAFWCNPISGHATLYWYQQILGQGPKLLIQFQNNGVVDDSQLPKDRFSAERLKGVDSTLKIQPAKLEDSAVYLCASSPDRGGGREQYFGPGTRLTVT.

The chain combines TRBV23-1 with TRBJ2-7; TRBD1 might be the D (6 bases). TRBV23-1 is labeled an ORF, and its function is uncertain. The CDR3 is 16 amino acids. The ends were cut back, 4 bases at V and 3 bases at J, with 19 bases in the middle. In DNA, the CDR3 is TGCGCCAGCAGTCCCGGTATGAGGGGGAACCTCTACGAGCAGTACTTC. This gives the protein CASSPGMRGNLYEQYF.

The chain joins TRBV11-2 to TRBJ1-5, with TRBD1 matching 7 bases. The V and J ends lost 0 bases and 7 bases, in that order; junction bases with no gene match: 6. Germline CDR1 reads SGHAT; CDR2 reads FQNNGV. The CDR3 covers 15 residues. The CDR3: CASSLDPQGGQPQHF. In DNA, the CDR3 is TGTGCCAGCAGCTTAGATCCTCAGGGGGGACAGCCCCAGCATTTT.